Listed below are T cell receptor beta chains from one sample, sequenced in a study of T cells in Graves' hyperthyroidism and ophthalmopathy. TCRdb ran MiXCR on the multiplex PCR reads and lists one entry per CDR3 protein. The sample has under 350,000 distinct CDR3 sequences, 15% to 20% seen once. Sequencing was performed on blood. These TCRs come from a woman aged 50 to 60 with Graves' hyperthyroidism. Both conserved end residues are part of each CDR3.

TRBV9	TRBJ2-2	CASSVTGTGDTGELFF
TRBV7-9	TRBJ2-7	CASSWGDEQYF
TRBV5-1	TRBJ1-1	CASSSQGASTEAFF
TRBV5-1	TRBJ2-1	CASMASGNEQFF
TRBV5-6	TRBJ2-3	CASSLDAGGTDTQYF
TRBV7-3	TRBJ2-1	CASSLTGGFNEQFF
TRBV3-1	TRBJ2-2	CASSQLQGGTGELFF
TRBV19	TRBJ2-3	CASSKKDRDTDTQYF
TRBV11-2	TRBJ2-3	CASSVLGTDTQYF
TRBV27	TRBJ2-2	CASNTGEGAWNTGELFF
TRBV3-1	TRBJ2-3	CASSFSGGSGDTQYF
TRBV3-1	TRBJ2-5	CASSQDDGRGETQYF
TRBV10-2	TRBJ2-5	CASSDFGTSGTFGAETQYF
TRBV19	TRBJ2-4	CASGDGGTIQYF
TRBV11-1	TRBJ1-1	CASSYTRDHQVGTEAFF
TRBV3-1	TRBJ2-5	CASSPGQGAETQYF
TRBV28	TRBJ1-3	CASWDRSSGNTIYF
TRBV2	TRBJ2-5	CASSDISVVAAETQYF
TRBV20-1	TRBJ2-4	CSARWGGAKNIQYF
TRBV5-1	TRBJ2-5	CASSFLGGGETQYF
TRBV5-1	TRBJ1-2	CASSPTSVGVTYGYTF
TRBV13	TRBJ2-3	CASSYGTGSNTQYF
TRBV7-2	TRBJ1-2	CASSLVGTSGYTF
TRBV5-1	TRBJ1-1	CASSLGQKNTEAFF
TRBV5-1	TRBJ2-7	CASAGQVFYEQYF
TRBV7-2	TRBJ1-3	CASSLQGYTIYF